The 10 T cell receptor beta chains below come from one sample, sequenced in a study of T cells of healthy individuals. TCRdb fed the 5' RACE reads into MiXCR, producing one record per CDR3 protein. The top ten clones hold around 6.5% of a sample with about 96,000 distinct CDR3 sequences, about 16% of them seen once. The source of these receptors is a human donor in good health.

This clonotype has a handful of counts. V is TRBV4-1 and J is TRBJ2-3, with TRBD2 identical over 11 bases. The CDR3 sequence is 17 residues long. V shed 0 bases and J 5 bases; nucleotides not matched to a gene: 7. Germline-derived CDR1 and CDR2 are MGHRA and YSYEKL. This CDR3 reads CASSQERLAGGGDTQYF. DNA for the CDR3: TGCGCCAGCAGCCAAGAGAGGCTAGCGGGGGGTGGAGATACGCAGTATTTT.

This clonotype occurred many times. The genes are TRBV15 and TRBJ2-2; 7 bases fit TRBD2. The germline V gene has CDR1 LNHNV and CDR2 YYDKDF (reference sequence). The CDR3 runs 15 residues. With 8 bases clipped from V and 7 bases from J, the junction kept 13 bases outside the gene matches. CDR3 protein: CATARGVLSNGELFF. CDR3 nucleotides: TGTGCCACCGCACGGGGGGTACTTTCCAACGGGGAGCTGTTTTTT.

This rearrangement joins TRBV7-3 to TRBJ2-3; a possible D gene is TRBD2 (7 bases). Germline-derived CDR1 and CDR2 are SGHTA and FQGTGA. CDR3 length: 14 amino acids. V was shortened by 4 bases and J by 2 bases, with 10 bases between the two germline ends. The CDR3 spells CASSWAGATDTQYF. CDR3 coding DNA: TGTGCCAGCAGCTGGGCGGGGGCCACAGATACGCAGTATTTT.

The chain uses TRBV5-1 and TRBJ1-1; D is possibly TRBD1 (6 bases). V was pared by 3 bases and J by 0 bases, with 15 bases between. The CDR3 runs to 16 residues. Germline CDR1 is SGHRS and CDR2 is YFSETQ. CDR3 region: CASSSKPTGMNTEAFF. DNA of the CDR3: TGCGCCAGCAGCTCCAAACCGACAGGCATGAACACTGAAGCTTTCTTT.

Many counts were recorded for this clonotype. This sequence joins TRBV3-1 and TRBJ2-5; 10 nucleotides line up with TRBD2. CDR1 is LGHDT, CDR2 YNNKEL, per germline (reference sequence). The CDR3 sequence is 14 residues long. Trimming at V came to 6 bases and at J to 6 bases, leaving 7 bases not matched to a gene. The CDR3 DNA follows: TGTGCCAGCAGGGCCGGGACTAGCGAAAAGACCCAGTACTTC. It is translated as CASRAGTSEKTQYF.

This clonotype was counted at least ten times. The chain joins TRBV6-2 or TRBV6-3 to TRBJ2-4; 7 positions match TRBD1. J gave up 10 bases and V 5 bases, and 11 bases lay outside the gene matches. CDR3 size: 14 residues. The V gene's germline CDR1 is MNHEY and CDR2 SVGEGT. CDR3 sequence (DNA): TGTGCCAGCAGTATAGGACAGGACCCCGGAATTCAGTACTTC. This translates into CASSIGQDPGIQYF.

This clonotype was counted many times. The rearrangement joins TRBV23-1 to TRBJ2-7, with D perhaps matching TRBD1 or TRBD2 (5 bases each). TRBV23-1 is an ORF, and what it does is uncertain. V was shortened by 0 bases and J by 2 bases, with 26 bases between the two germline ends. The CDR3 has 20 amino acids. The CDR3 spells CASSQSIGIPRDPLTYEQYF. The CDR3 bases are TGCGCCAGCAGTCAATCGATTGGGATTCCCAGGGACCCCCTAACCTACGAGCAGTACTTC.

This chain joins TRBV2 and TRBJ2-3; either TRBD1 or TRBD2 may supply D (5 bases each). Germline values: CDR1 SNHLY, CDR2 FYNNEI. Between the trimmed V and J ends, which lost 8 bases and 2 bases, there was a span of 14 bases. This CDR3 has 14 amino acids. For the CDR3, the DNA is TGTGCCAGCTGGGGGACCGGAGTCACAGATACGCAGTATTTT. Protein: CASWGTGVTDTQYF.

This clonotype was seen a few times. V usage is TRBV29-1 and J usage is TRBJ1-1; maybe TRBD1 (6 bases). The CDR3 loop spans 14 amino acids. Trimming left V 4 bases short and J 5 bases short, with 17 bases between. The germline V gene has CDR1 SQVTM and CDR2 ANQGSEA. The CDR3 region has the DNA TGCAGCGTTGTATTAGGGGGGGCTGGGACTGAAGCTTTCTTT. It is translated as CSVVLGGAGTEAFF.

This clonotype has only a few counts. The chain has TRBV2 and TRBJ2-7; maybe TRBD1 (5 bases). V gave up 4 bases and J gave up 3 bases, with 13 bases separating them. The CDR3 covers 14 residues. CDR1 SNHLY and CDR2 FYNNEI come from the germline V gene. This CDR3 reads CASSVDRKNYEQYF. In DNA form, the CDR3 reads TGTGCCAGCAGTGTCGACAGAAAGAACTACGAGCAGTACTTC.